These T cell receptor beta chains were read from a single sample in a study of blood T cell repertoires in COVID-19. The method was immunoSEQ multiplex PCR; TCRdb's version includes in-frame clones alone and lacks a portion of them. The sample has roughly 8,500 clones, roughly 80% seen once. The sequencing input was peripheral blood. The receptors were sampled from a man in his sixties or seventies with active COVID-19. CDR3s include the opening cysteine and the closing phenylalanine or tryptophan. Each record gives: J gene, D gene, V gene, clone size, CDR3 protein. A D gene is named only where the DNA matches it firmly. For some rows the clone size is stated as once, few or many, or as a class when expanded; others skip it.

j_gene: TRBJ2-7; d_gene: .; v_gene: TRBV3-1/TRBV3-2; abundance: .; CDR3aa: CASRLRGSYEQYF
j_gene: TRBJ2-5; d_gene: TRBD2; v_gene: TRBV4-3; abundance: .; CDR3aa: CASSQDLLAGDSETQYF
j_gene: TRBJ2-1; d_gene: .; v_gene: TRBV6-6; abundance: .; CDR3aa: CASSFGPLGDEQFF
j_gene: TRBJ2-2; d_gene: TRBD2; v_gene: TRBV7-7; abundance: .; CDR3aa: CASSPASGRMGTGELFF
j_gene: TRBJ2-2; d_gene: .; v_gene: TRBV5-4; abundance: .; CDR3aa: CASSTYRTRELFF
j_gene: TRBJ2-3; d_gene: TRBD2; v_gene: TRBV12-3/TRBV12-4; abundance: .; CDR3aa: CASTKGGTDTQYF
j_gene: TRBJ1-5; d_gene: .; v_gene: TRBV2; abundance: .; CDR3aa: CASSPQGELQPQHF
j_gene: TRBJ2-1; d_gene: .; v_gene: TRBV19; abundance: .; CDR3aa: CASGAAPYNEQFF
j_gene: TRBJ2-1; d_gene: TRBD2; v_gene: TRBV7-9; abundance: .; CDR3aa: CASSLVPGGWNEQFF
j_gene: TRBJ2-3; d_gene: TRBD2; v_gene: TRBV28; abundance: .; CDR3aa: CASSLGGGSAQYF
j_gene: TRBJ1-1; d_gene: .; v_gene: TRBV5-6; abundance: .; CDR3aa: CASSLGWGDTEAFF
j_gene: TRBJ2-7; d_gene: .; v_gene: TRBV10-3; abundance: .; CDR3aa: CAITADYSYEQYF
j_gene: TRBJ2-5; d_gene: TRBD2; v_gene: TRBV14; abundance: .; CDR3aa: CASSPRTSETQYF
j_gene: TRBJ1-2; d_gene: .; v_gene: TRBV19; abundance: .; CDR3aa: CASSKEGGYTF
j_gene: TRBJ2-2; d_gene: TRBD1; v_gene: TRBV27; abundance: .; CDR3aa: CASSKDRGNTGELFF
j_gene: TRBJ2-3; d_gene: TRBD2; v_gene: TRBV24-1; abundance: .; CDR3aa: CATMGAGGSGDTQYF
j_gene: TRBJ1-5; d_gene: .; v_gene: TRBV28; abundance: .; CDR3aa: CASSFEVQGGQPQHF
j_gene: TRBJ2-7; d_gene: TRBD1; v_gene: TRBV5-1; abundance: .; CDR3aa: CASSLSGQGVYEQYF
j_gene: TRBJ2-7; d_gene: TRBD2; v_gene: TRBV3-1/TRBV3-2; abundance: once; CDR3aa: CASSLSGRADYEQYF
j_gene: TRBJ1-5; d_gene: .; v_gene: TRBV6-5; abundance: .; CDR3aa: CASTRRGTGGQPQHF
j_gene: TRBJ1-1; d_gene: TRBD1; v_gene: TRBV28; abundance: .; CDR3aa: CASSRPGTGLNTEAFF
j_gene: TRBJ2-7; d_gene: .; v_gene: TRBV3-1/TRBV3-2; abundance: .; CDR3aa: CASSQVSGSYEQYF
j_gene: TRBJ2-5; d_gene: .; v_gene: TRBV3-1/TRBV3-2; abundance: .; CDR3aa: CASSQELIRLGETQYF
j_gene: TRBJ1-2; d_gene: TRBD1; v_gene: TRBV23-1; abundance: .; CDR3aa: CASSQLGDRCLNYGYTF
j_gene: TRBJ1-1; d_gene: .; v_gene: TRBV28; abundance: few; CDR3aa: CASSLRQGGDTEAFF
j_gene: TRBJ2-7; d_gene: .; v_gene: TRBV6-1; abundance: .; CDR3aa: CASSDKGLFSYEQYF
j_gene: TRBJ2-1; d_gene: .; v_gene: TRBV19; abundance: few; CDR3aa: CASSGDYEQFF
j_gene: TRBJ2-7; d_gene: TRBD1; v_gene: TRBV7-2; abundance: .; CDR3aa: CASSLVVDRASEQYF
j_gene: TRBJ1-6; d_gene: TRBD1; v_gene: TRBV19; abundance: .; CDR3aa: CASSIQGARSPLHF
j_gene: TRBJ1-3; d_gene: .; v_gene: TRBV29-1; abundance: .; CDR3aa: CSVGLGSSGNTIYF
j_gene: TRBJ2-1; d_gene: TRBD1; v_gene: TRBV6-6; abundance: .; CDR3aa: CASRFQTGGDNEQFF
j_gene: TRBJ1-1; d_gene: .; v_gene: TRBV6-6; abundance: .; CDR3aa: CASSYQGSTEAFF
j_gene: TRBJ2-1; d_gene: .; v_gene: TRBV9; abundance: few; CDR3aa: CASSVVGGKNDEQFF
j_gene: TRBJ2-5; d_gene: .; v_gene: TRBV15; abundance: .; CDR3aa: CATSRGGASQETQYF
j_gene: TRBJ2-1; d_gene: TRBD1; v_gene: TRBV9; abundance: .; CDR3aa: CASSGQGFGYNEQFF
j_gene: TRBJ2-5; d_gene: TRBD2; v_gene: TRBV7-2; abundance: few; CDR3aa: CASSPSGSGETQYF
j_gene: TRBJ1-1; d_gene: .; v_gene: TRBV4-1; abundance: .; CDR3aa: CASSQERRTEAFF
j_gene: TRBJ2-4; d_gene: TRBD2; v_gene: TRBV2; abundance: .; CDR3aa: CASSEGLAVAKNIQYF